Below, 28 T cell receptor beta chains from the same sample are listed, as sequenced in a study of cytomegalovirus exposure and HLA in healthy donors. PCR involved 60 Vbeta and 13 Jbeta primers. Measured with immunoSEQ multiplex PCR; TCRdb has only the in-frame clones, and not every one. The table records 160,000 or so clones, 80% of them present only once. Input material: PBMCs. Every receptor here comes from a man aged 25-45 years in good health and CMV-seronegative.

The gene calls are TRBV19 and TRBJ2-1, with D possibly TRBD2 on 7 matching bases. CDR1 LNHDA and CDR2 SQIVND come from the germline V gene (reference sequence). The CDR3 loop spans 15 amino acids. V lost 3 bases and J 7 bases, leaving 16 bases between the germline ends. CDR3: CASSMKQGRVNEQFF. The DNA for the CDR3 is TGTGCCAGTAGTATGAAGCAGGGGAGGGTGAATGAGCAGTTCTTC.

Concerning this clone: Other DNA sequences in this specimen translate into the identical CDR3. The rearrangement uses TRBV27 and TRBJ2-2, with D perhaps matching TRBD2 (6 bases). Germline V CDR1 and CDR2: MNHEY, SMNVEV (reference sequence). Trimming took off 5 bases at V and 4 bases at J, with 17 bases between the two ends. The CDR3 is 16 residues long. The CDR3 DNA is TGTGCCAGCAGTCCGGGGACTCCGGGAAGCACCGGGGAGCTGTTTTTT. This sequence encodes CASSPGTPGSTGELFF.

The chain recombines TRBV5-6 with TRBJ2-3; D may be TRBD1 (6 bases). Germline loops: CDR1 SGHDT, CDR2 YYEEEE. Trimming took 2 bases from V and 1 from J, leaving 11 bases between them. The CDR3 loop spans 15 amino acids. The CDR3 sequence: CASSFSGVGTDTQYF. The CDR3 DNA sequence: TGTGCCAGCAGCTTTTCAGGGGTGGGCACAGATACGCAGTATTTT.

CDR3 sequence (DNA): TGCAGCGTCCGCAGCGGGGGCCCAAACTATGGCTACACCTTC. Amino acid sequence: CSVRSGGPNYGYTF. The chain links TRBV29-1 to TRBJ1-2, with a tentative D call TRBD1 (6 bases). CDR3 length equals 14 residues. Trimming pared 6 bases from V and 2 bases from J, leaving 16 bases between. Germline CDR1 SQVTM, CDR2 ANQGSEA. Using reference TRBV29-1 and TRBJ1-2 for the parts outside the CDR3, the full variable domain is SAVISQKPSRDICQRGTSLTIQCQVDSQVTMMFWYRQQPGQSLTLIATANQGSEATYESGFVIDKFPISRPNLTFSTLTVSNMSPEDSSIYLCSVRSGGPNYGYTFGSGTRLTVV.

The chain has TRBV10-3 and TRBJ1-1; 8 nucleotides match TRBD1. CDR3 length: 12 residues. V trimming: 6 bases; J trimming: 8 bases; junction bases outside the gene matches: 5. Looked up from germline, CDR1 is ENHRY and CDR2 is SYGVKD. CDR3 amino acids: CAIRPRQGEAFF. CDR3 sequence (DNA): TGTGCCATCAGACCTAGACAGGGGGAAGCTTTCTTT.

This chain joins TRBV5-1 and TRBJ2-1; 16 bases align to TRBD2. This CDR3 has 19 amino acids. After removal of 0 bases from V and 3 bases from J, the junction contained 6 bases not matched to a gene. The germline CDR1 and CDR2 sequences are SGHRS and YFSETQ. The CDR3 protein is CASSLVLGLAGGSYNEQFF. The CDR3 region has the DNA TGCGCCAGCAGCTTGGTGTTGGGACTAGCGGGAGGGAGCTACAATGAGCAGTTCTTC. The variable domain in full, with the rest retrieved from reference TRBV5-1 and TRBJ2-1, is KAGVTQTPRYLIKTRGQQVTLSCSPISGHRSVSWYQQTPGQGLQFLFEYFSETQRNKGNFPGRFSGRQFSNSRSEMNVSTLELGDSALYLCASSLVLGLAGGSYNEQFFGPGTRLTVL.

The gene calls are TRBV6-4 and TRBJ2-2; possible D gene TRBD2, 6 bases. The ends were cut back, 4 bases at V and 4 bases at J, with 13 bases in the middle. In germline, CDR1 is MRHNA, CDR2 SNTAGT. The CDR3 spans 15 residues. This CDR3 is CASSVEGSGTGELFF. The CDR3, as DNA: TGTGCCAGCAGTGTGGAGGGCTCGGGCACCGGGGAGCTGTTTTTT.

The rearrangement uses TRBV6-5 and TRBJ1-2; a possible D gene is TRBD1 (5 bases). The CDR3 covers 15 residues. The germline V gene has CDR1 MNHEY and CDR2 SVGAGI. The ends were cut back, 4 bases at V and 0 bases at J, with 12 bases in the middle. CDR3 amino acids: CASSFIDSPNYGYTF. The CDR3 DNA sequence: TGTGCCAGCAGTTTTATCGACAGCCCTAACTATGGCTACACCTTC.

The J gene is TRBJ1-2, the V gene TRBV7-3; 8 bases line up with TRBD1. Losses at the gene ends were 5 bases for V and 6 bases for J; bases not matched to a gene: 11. The CDR3 runs to 15 residues. Germline V gene sequence: CDR1 SGHTA, CDR2 FQGTGA. CDR3 residues: CASSPSPTGVDGYTF. The CDR3 DNA follows: TGTGCCAGCAGCCCGTCTCCGACAGGGGTGGATGGCTACACCTTC.

The chain couples TRBV25-1 to TRBJ1-2, with D uncertain. This CDR3 has 11 residues. V gave up 3 bases and J gave up 8 bases, with 7 bases separating them. Germline loops: CDR1 MGHDK, CDR2 SYGVNS. The CDR3 protein is CASSDYAGYTF. CDR3 nucleotides: TGTGCCAGCAGTGACTATGCAGGCTACACCTTC.

The V and J genes are TRBV6-1 and TRBJ2-5, with TRBD2 as a possible D gene (5 bases). The J call is doubtful: the DNA matches TRBJ2-7 better. The CDR3 contains 14 residues. Germline CDR1 reads MNHNS; CDR2 reads SASEGT. The CDR3 DNA reads TGTGCCAGCATCTGGACGGGGAGCTCCTACGAGCAGTACTTC. Its protein product is CASIWTGSSYEQYF.

This clone occurred once. This chain connects TRBV5-1 to TRBJ1-1; a possible D gene is TRBD1 (6 bases). CDR3 size: 14 residues. The V end lost 6 bases, the J end lost 1 base, and 13 bases lay between the germline ends. Germline V gene lookup returns CDR1 SGHRS and CDR2 YFSETQ. CDR3 DNA: TGCGCCAGCAAGACAGGTACATCGAACACTGAAGCTTTCTTT. Amino acid sequence: CASKTGTSNTEAFF.

Only a few counts were recorded for this clone. This chain uses TRBV6-4 with TRBJ2-1, with 11 bases aligning to TRBD2. The junction had 9 bases not matched to a gene; V was cut back by 6 bases and J by 8 bases. The CDR3 is made up of 15 amino acids. Per germline, CDR1 MRHNA and CDR2 SNTAGT. The CDR3: CASRPTSGRSYEQFF. CDR3 nucleotide sequence: TGTGCCAGCAGACCCACTAGCGGGAGAAGTTATGAGCAGTTCTTC.

CDR3: CASSFLSDSNTEAFF. In DNA, the CDR3 is TGTGCCAGCAGTTTCCTCTCAGACAGCAACACTGAAGCTTTCTTT. The rearrangement joins TRBV6-6 to TRBJ1-1; the D gene is possibly TRBD1 (5 bases). CDR3 length: 15 residues. Trimming cost V 4 bases and J 2 bases, with 14 bases left between them. Germline-derived CDR1 and CDR2 are MNHNY and SVGAGI (reference sequence).

This clone was seen only a few times. The chain combines TRBV7-8 with TRBJ2-3; 8 bases align to TRBD2. CDR3 length: 16 amino acids. Germline V lookup: CDR1 SGHVS, CDR2 FQNEAQ. V was pared by 6 bases and J by 3 bases, with 11 bases of the junction left unmatched. Here the CDR3 DNA reads TGTGCCAGCAGTCCTACCGGGACTAGGGGGACAGATACGCAGTATTTT. Translation: CASSPTGTRGTDTQYF.

The chain links TRBV29-1 to TRBJ1-2, with a possible D match to TRBD1 (6 bases). Trimming left V 7 bases short and J 0 bases short, with 12 bases between. Germline CDR1 and CDR2: SQVTM and ANQGSEA. The CDR3 is 13 amino acids. CDR3 nucleotide sequence: TGCAGCGGATTGGACAGTACTAACTATGGCTACACCTTC. It translates to CSGLDSTNYGYTF.

This clone was counted between two and nine times. V is TRBV27 and J is TRBJ1-6; perhaps TRBD1 as D (6 bases). V lost 4 bases to trimming and J lost 10 bases, with 17 bases between them. The CDR3 spans 15 residues. Germline V CDR1 and CDR2: MNHEY, SMNVEV (reference sequence). The CDR3 DNA sequence: TGTGCCAGCAGTTGGGTCCAAAGGGGGTACTCACCCCTCCACTTT. It yields the protein CASSWVQRGYSPLHF.

This sequence joins TRBV7-2 and TRBJ1-1; 9 nucleotides align to TRBD1. The CDR3 extends over 13 amino acids. V was pared by 0 bases and J by 9 bases, with 2 bases of the junction left unmatched. CDR1 is SGHTA, CDR2 FQGNSA, per germline. The CDR3 is CASSLAGTGKAFF. As DNA, the CDR3 is TGTGCCAGCAGCTTAGCCGGGACAGGGAAAGCTTTCTTT.

The chain has TRBV7-8 and TRBJ2-2; the match to TRBD1 covers 7 bases. The CDR3 sequence is 16 residues long. V was pared by 5 bases and J by 2 bases, with 8 bases of the junction left unmatched. From germline, CDR1 is SGHVS and CDR2 FQNEAQ. The CDR3 region has the DNA TGTGCCAGCAGCCTACTTGGACAGGCTAACACCGGGGAGCTGTTTTTT. Amino acid sequence: CASSLLGQANTGELFF.

The chain links TRBV9 to TRBJ1-1; possibly TRBD1 for D (6 bases). V lost 3 bases, J lost 0 bases, and 12 bases lay in between. Germline V gives CDR1 SGDLS, CDR2 YYNGEE. This CDR3 is 15 amino acids long. The CDR3 DNA follows: TGTGCCAGCAGCGGCCCGGACAGCCTGAACACTGAAGCTTTCTTT. Translation: CASSGPDSLNTEAFF.

In this sample, this clone turned up a few times. V gene TRBV18 combines with J gene TRBJ1-1, with TRBD1 matching 9 bases. With 3 bases clipped from V and 1 base from J, the junction kept 6 bases outside the gene matches. Germline V gene sequence: CDR1 KGHSH, CDR2 LQKENI. The CDR3 spans 16 residues. In DNA, the CDR3 is TGTGCCAGCTCACCGACACAGGGGGCAGGGAACACTGAAGCTTTCTTT. It yields the protein CASSPTQGAGNTEAFF. Full variable domain (outside the CDR3, taken from reference TRBV18 and TRBJ1-1): NAGVMQNPRHLVRRRGQEARLRCSPMKGHSHVYWYRQLPEEGLKFMVYLQKENIIDESGMPKERFSAEFPKEGPSILRIQQVVRGDSAAYFCASSPTQGAGNTEAFFGQGTRLTVV.

The V gene is TRBV14, the J gene TRBJ2-1; 7 nucleotides agree with TRBD1. CDR1 SGHDN and CDR2 FVKESK come from the germline V gene. The CDR3 contains 16 residues. J was trimmed by 1 base and V by 6 bases; bases with no gene match: 9. DNA for the CDR3: TGTGCCAGCAGTCCCCAAGGGGGCAGTTCCTACAATGAGCAGTTCTTC. Protein sequence: CASSPQGGSSYNEQFF.

The genes are TRBV9 and TRBJ2-1, with 9 bases aligning to TRBD1. V shed 2 bases and J 3 bases; nucleotides not matched to a gene: 3. From germline, CDR1 is SGDLS and CDR2 YYNGEE. The CDR3 totals 15 residues. The chain's CDR3 is CASSVWTGDYNEQFF. The CDR3 DNA sequence: TGTGCCAGCAGCGTCTGGACAGGGGACTACAATGAGCAGTTCTTC.

The chain links TRBV29-1 to TRBJ2-7, with TRBD1 matching 9 bases. Germline loops: CDR1 SQVTM, CDR2 ANQGSEA. The V and J ends lost 1 base and 3 bases, in that order; junction bases with no gene match: 4. The length of the CDR3 is 14 residues. CDR3 amino acids: CSVEVPGQGYEQYF. The CDR3 DNA reads as TGCAGCGTTGAAGTTCCGGGACAGGGCTACGAGCAGTACTTC.

The chain couples TRBV7-8 to TRBJ2-5; 10 bases fit TRBD2. The J call may be in error: the DNA end matches TRBJ2-7 better. CDR3 length equals 15 residues. In germline, CDR1 is SGHVS, CDR2 FQNEAQ. The CDR3 nucleotides are TGTGCCAGCAGCTCTACTAGGACTAGCGGCTACGAGCAGTACTTC. It encodes CASSSTRTSGYEQYF.

The chain uses TRBV10-3 and TRBJ1-5; D is ambiguous. This CDR3 comprises 12 residues. V was clipped by 10 bases and J by 4 bases, with 11 bases between them. The V gene's germline CDR1 is ENHRY and CDR2 SYGVKD. The CDR3 protein is CATKGGNQPQHF. CDR3 in DNA: TGTGCCACTAAAGGAGGGAATCAGCCCCAGCATTTT.

V and J are TRBV5-1 and TRBJ2-1, with 16 bases matching TRBD2. With 0 bases clipped from V and 8 bases from J, the junction kept 8 bases outside the gene matches. CDR3 length: 18 amino acids. Germline V gives CDR1 SGHRS, CDR2 YFSETQ. The CDR3, as DNA: TGCGCCAGCAGCTTGGTCGGGACTAGCGGGGGGGCCGCCCATGAGCAGTTCTTC. Amino acid sequence: CASSLVGTSGGAAHEQFF. The full variable domain, in which reference TRBV5-1 and TRBJ2-1 provide the parts outside the CDR3, is KAGVTQTPRYLIKTRGQQVTLSCSPISGHRSVSWYQQTPGQGLQFLFEYFSETQRNKGNFPGRFSGRQFSNSRSEMNVSTLELGDSALYLCASSLVGTSGGAAHEQFFGPGTRLTVL.

This chain links TRBV7-6 with TRBJ2-7; 13 nucleotides match TRBD2. Germline V gives CDR1 SGHVS, CDR2 FNYEAQ. This CDR3 comprises 18 residues. Unmatched junction bases numbered 6, after V lost 1 base and J lost 0 bases. The CDR3 region is CASSLGLAGGDFSYEQYF. The CDR3 DNA is TGTGCCAGCAGCTTAGGACTAGCGGGAGGCGATTTCTCCTACGAGCAGTACTTC. Combining the CDR3 with reference TRBV7-6 and TRBJ2-7 gives the whole variable domain GAGVSQSPRYKVTKRGQDVALRCDPISGHVSLYWYRQALGQGPEFLTYFNYEAQQDKSGLPNDRFSAERPEGSISTLTIQRTEQRDSAMYRCASSLGLAGGDFSYEQYFGPGTRLTVT.